This entry is about one T cell receptor (beta chain). As originally analysed: Scientists estimated how many nucleated cells there were by amplifying reference gene primers. Here immunoSEQ multiplex PCR was the method, and the copy in TCRdb shows in-frame clones only, minus some. That table supplies the V and J calls and clone size; D and trimming were determined from the DNA. The table includes 490,000 or so clones, approximately 90% detected once. The sample comes from a study of blood T cell repertoires in COVID-19. Those who participated ranged in age from roughly 18 to 90 years and resided in about two dozen US areas. The V end was cut by 8 bases, the J end by 3 bases, with 13 bases between. The CDR3 consists of 13 residues.

Sequenced material: PBMCs or T cells enriched from blood (not recorded which). V gene TRBV12-3 or TRBV12-4 combines with J gene TRBJ1-2; no firm D call. This clonotype was obtained from a woman aged 55-69 years who had recovered from COVID-19. DNA of the CDR3: TGTGCCAGCCGCCTCGTCGGGGACTATGGCTACACCTTC. Encoded protein: CASRLVGDYGYTF.